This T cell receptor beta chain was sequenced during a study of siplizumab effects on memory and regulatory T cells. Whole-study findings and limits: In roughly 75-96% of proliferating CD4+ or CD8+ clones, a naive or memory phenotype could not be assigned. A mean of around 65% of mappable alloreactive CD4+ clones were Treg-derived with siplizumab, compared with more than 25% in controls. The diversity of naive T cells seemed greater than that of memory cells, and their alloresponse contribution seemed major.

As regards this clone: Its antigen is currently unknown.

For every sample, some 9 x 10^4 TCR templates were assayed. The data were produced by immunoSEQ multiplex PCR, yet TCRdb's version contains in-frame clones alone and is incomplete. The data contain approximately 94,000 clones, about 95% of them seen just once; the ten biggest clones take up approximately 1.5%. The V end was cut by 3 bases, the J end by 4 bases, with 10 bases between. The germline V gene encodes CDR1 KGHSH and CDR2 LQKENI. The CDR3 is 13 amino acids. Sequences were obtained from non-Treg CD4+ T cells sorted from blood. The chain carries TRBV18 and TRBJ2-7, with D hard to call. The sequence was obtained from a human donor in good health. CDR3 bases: TGTGCCAGCTCACCGTCGCCCGCTTACGAGCAGTACTTC. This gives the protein CASSPSPAYEQYF. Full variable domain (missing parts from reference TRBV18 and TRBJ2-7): NAGVMQNPRHLVRRRGQEARLRCSPMKGHSHVYWYRQLPEEGLKFMVYLQKENIIDESGMPKERFSAEFPKEGPSILRIQQVVRGDSAAYFCASSPSPAYEQYFGPGTRLTVT.